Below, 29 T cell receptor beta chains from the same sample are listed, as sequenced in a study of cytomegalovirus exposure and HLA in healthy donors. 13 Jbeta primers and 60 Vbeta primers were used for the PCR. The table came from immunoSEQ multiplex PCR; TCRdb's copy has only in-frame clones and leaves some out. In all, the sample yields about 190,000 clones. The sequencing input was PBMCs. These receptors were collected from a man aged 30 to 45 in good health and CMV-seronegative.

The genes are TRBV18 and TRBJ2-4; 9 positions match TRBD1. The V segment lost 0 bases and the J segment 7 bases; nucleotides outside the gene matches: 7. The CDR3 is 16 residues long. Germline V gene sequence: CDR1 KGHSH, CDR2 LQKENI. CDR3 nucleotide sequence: TGTGCCAGCTCACCACCCCCGACAGGGGGAATGAACATTCAGTACTTC. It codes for CASSPPPTGGMNIQYF.

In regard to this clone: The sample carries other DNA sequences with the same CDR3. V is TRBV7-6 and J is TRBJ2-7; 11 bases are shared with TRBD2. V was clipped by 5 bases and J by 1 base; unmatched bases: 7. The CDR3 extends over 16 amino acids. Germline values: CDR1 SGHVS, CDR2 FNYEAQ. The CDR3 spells CASSPGTSGGSYEQYF. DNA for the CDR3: TGTGCCAGCAGCCCCGGGACTAGCGGAGGTTCCTACGAGCAGTACTTC. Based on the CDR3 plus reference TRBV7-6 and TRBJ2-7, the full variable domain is GAGVSQSPRYKVTKRGQDVALRCDPISGHVSLYWYRQALGQGPEFLTYFNYEAQQDKSGLPNDRFSAERPEGSISTLTIQRTEQRDSAMYRCASSPGTSGGSYEQYFGPGTRLTVT.

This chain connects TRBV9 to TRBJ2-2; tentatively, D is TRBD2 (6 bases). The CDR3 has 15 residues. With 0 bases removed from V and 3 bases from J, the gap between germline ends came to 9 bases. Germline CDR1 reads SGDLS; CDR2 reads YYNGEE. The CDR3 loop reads CASSVASAYTGELFF. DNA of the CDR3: TGTGCCAGCAGCGTAGCTAGCGCATACACCGGGGAGCTGTTTTTT.

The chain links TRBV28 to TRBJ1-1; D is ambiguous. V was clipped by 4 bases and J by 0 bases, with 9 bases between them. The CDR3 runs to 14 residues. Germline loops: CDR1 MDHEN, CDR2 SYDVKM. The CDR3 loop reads CASSSGGVNTEAFF. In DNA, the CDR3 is TGTGCCAGCAGTTCCGGCGGGGTGAACACTGAAGCTTTCTTT.

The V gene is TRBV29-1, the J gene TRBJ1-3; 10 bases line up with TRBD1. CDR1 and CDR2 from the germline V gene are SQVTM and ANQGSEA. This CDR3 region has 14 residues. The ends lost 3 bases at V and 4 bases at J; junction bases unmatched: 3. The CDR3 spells CSVERDRGGNTIYF. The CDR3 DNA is TGCAGCGTTGAGAGGGACAGGGGAGGAAACACCATATATTTT. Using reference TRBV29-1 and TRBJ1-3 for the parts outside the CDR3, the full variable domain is SAVISQKPSRDICQRGTSLTIQCQVDSQVTMMFWYRQQPGQSLTLIATANQGSEATYESGFVIDKFPISRPNLTFSTLTVSNMSPEDSSIYLCSVERDRGGNTIYFGEGSWLTVV.

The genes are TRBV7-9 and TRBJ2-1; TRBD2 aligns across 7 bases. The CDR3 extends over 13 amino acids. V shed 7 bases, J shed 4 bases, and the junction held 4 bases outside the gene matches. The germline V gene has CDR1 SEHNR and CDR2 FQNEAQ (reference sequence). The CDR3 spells CASKLAVYNEQFF. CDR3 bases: TGTGCCAGCAAGCTAGCGGTTTACAATGAGCAGTTCTTC. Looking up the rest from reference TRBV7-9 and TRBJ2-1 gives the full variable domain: DTGVSQNPRHKITKRGQNVTFRCDPISEHNRLYWYRQTLGQGPEFLTYFQNEAQLEKSRLLSDRFSAERPKGSFSTLEIQRTEQGDSAMYLCASKLAVYNEQFFGPGTRLTVL.

The CDR3: CASSVEAWLARHEQFF. The CDR3 DNA reads TGTGCCAGCAGCGTAGAGGCCTGGCTAGCAAGGCATGAGCAGTTCTTC. This chain links TRBV9 with TRBJ2-1, with D perhaps matching TRBD2 (5 bases). Per the germline V gene, CDR1 is SGDLS and CDR2 is YYNGEE. The germline V and J ends were trimmed by 0 bases and 8 bases, with 18 bases remaining between them. This CDR3 has 16 residues.

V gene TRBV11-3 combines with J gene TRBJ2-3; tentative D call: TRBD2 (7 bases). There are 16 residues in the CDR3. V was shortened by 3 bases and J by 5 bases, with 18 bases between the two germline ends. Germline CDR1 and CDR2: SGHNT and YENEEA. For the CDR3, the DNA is TGTGCCAGCAGCTTGGAATTGGGGGGGCCTGGAGATACGCAGTATTTT. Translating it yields CASSLELGGPGDTQYF. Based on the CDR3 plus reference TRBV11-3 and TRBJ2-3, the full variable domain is EAGVVQSPRYKIIEKKQPVAFWCNPISGHNTLYWYLQNLGQGPELLIRYENEEAVDDSQLPKDRFSAERLKGVDSTLKIQPAELGDSAVYLCASSLELGGPGDTQYFGPGTRLTVL.

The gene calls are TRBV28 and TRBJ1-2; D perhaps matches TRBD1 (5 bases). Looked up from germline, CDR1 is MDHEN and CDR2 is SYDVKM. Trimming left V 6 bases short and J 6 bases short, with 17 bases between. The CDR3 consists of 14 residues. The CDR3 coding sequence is TGTGCCAGCAGCTACACCCGGGGGTACGATGGCTACACCTTC. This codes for CASSYTRGYDGYTF.

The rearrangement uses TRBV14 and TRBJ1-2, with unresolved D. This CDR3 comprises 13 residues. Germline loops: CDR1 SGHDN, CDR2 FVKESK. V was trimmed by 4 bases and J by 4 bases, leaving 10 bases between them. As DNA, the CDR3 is TGTGCCAGCAGCCTCCAGGTGGCCTATGGCTACACCTTC. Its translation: CASSLQVAYGYTF.

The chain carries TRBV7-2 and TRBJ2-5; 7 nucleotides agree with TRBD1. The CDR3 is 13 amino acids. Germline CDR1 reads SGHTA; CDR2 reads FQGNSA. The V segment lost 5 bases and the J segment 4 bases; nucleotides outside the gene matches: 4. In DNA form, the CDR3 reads TGTGCCAGCAGCCTAACAGGGGTAGAGACCCAGTACTTC. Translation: CASSLTGVETQYF.

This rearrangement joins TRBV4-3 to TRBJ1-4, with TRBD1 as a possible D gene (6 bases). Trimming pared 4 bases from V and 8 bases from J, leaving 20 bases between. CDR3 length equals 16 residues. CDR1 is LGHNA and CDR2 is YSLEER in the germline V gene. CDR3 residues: CASSRGGPVLVEKLFF. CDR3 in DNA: TGCGCCAGCAGCCGGGGGGGGCCGGTGTTAGTAGAAAAACTGTTTTTT.

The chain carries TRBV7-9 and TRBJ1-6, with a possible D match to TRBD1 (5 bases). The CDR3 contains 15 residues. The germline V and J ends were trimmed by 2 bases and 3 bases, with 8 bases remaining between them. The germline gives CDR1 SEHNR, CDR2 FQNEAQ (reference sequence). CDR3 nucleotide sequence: TGTGCCAGCAGCTTACAGGGCCGCTATAATTCACCCCTCCACTTT. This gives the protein CASSLQGRYNSPLHF.

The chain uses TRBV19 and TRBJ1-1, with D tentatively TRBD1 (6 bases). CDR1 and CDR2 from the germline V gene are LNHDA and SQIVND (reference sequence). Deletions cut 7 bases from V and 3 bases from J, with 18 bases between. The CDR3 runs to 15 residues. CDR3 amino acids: CASTKTHRAYTEAFF. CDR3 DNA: TGTGCCAGTACCAAAACCCACAGGGCATACACTGAAGCTTTCTTT.

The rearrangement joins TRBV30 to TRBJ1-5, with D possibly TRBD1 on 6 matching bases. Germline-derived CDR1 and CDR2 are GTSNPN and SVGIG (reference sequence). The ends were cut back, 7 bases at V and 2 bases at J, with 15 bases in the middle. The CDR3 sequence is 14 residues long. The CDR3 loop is CAFDRTEGNQPQHF. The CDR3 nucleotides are TGTGCCTTCGACAGGACGGAGGGCAATCAGCCCCAGCATTTT.

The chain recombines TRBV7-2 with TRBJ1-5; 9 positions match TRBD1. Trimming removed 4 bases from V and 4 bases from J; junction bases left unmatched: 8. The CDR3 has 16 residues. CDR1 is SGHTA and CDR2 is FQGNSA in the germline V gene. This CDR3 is CASSSLRDRANQPQHF. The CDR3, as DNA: TGTGCCAGCAGCTCTCTCCGGGACAGGGCTAATCAGCCCCAGCATTTT.

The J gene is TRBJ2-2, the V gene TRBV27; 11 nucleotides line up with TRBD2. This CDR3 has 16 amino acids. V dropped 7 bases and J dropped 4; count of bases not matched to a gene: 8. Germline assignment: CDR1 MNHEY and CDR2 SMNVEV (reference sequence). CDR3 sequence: CASNTATSGATGELFF. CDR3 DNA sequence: TGTGCCAGCAACACCGCGACTAGCGGGGCCACCGGGGAGCTGTTTTTT.

CDR3 residues: CASSARTSGSSSETQYF. Here the CDR3 DNA reads TGTGCCAGCAGCGCCAGGACTAGCGGGAGTTCCTCAGAGACCCAGTACTTC. The chain is built from TRBV9 and TRBJ2-5, with 13 bases that match TRBD2. The CDR3 runs to 17 residues. Germline V gene data show CDR1 as SGDLS and CDR2 as YYNGEE. The junction had 9 bases not matched to a gene; V was cut back by 3 bases and J by 4 bases. The full variable domain, rest sourced from reference TRBV9 and TRBJ2-5, is DSGVTQTPKHLITATGQRVTLRCSPRSGDLSVYWYQQSLDQGLQFLIQYYNGEERAKGNILERFSAQQFPDLHSELNLSSLELGDSALYFCASSARTSGSSSETQYFGPGTRLLVL.

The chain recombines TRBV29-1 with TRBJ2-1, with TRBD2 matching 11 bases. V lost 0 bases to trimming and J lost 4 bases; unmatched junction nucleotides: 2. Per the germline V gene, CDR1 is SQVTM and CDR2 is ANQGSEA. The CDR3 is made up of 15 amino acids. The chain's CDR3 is CSVEDPSGRYNEQFF. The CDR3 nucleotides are TGCAGCGTTGAAGATCCTAGCGGGAGGTACAATGAGCAGTTCTTC.

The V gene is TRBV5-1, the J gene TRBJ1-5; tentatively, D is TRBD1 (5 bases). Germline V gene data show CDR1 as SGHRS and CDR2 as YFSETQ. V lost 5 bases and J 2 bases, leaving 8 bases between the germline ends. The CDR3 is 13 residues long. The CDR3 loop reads CASREGGNQPQHF. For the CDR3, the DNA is TGCGCCAGCAGGGAAGGGGGCAATCAGCCCCAGCATTTT.

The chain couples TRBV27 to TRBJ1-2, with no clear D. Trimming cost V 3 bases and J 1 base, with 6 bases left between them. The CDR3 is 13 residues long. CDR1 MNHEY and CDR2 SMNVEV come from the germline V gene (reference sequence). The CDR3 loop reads CASSLTGNYGYTF. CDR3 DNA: TGTGCCAGCAGTTTGACGGGTAACTATGGCTACACCTTC.

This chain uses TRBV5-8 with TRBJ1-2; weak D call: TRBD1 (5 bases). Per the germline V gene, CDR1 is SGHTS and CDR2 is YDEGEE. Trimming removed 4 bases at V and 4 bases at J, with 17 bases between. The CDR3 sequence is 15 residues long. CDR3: CASSRHGGGSYGYTF. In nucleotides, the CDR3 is TGTGCCAGCAGCCGACACGGGGGGGGGAGCTATGGCTACACCTTC.

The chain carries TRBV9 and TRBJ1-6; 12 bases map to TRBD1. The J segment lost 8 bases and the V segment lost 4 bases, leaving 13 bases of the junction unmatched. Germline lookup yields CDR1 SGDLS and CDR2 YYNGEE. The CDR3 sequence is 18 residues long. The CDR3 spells CASSTWDRGQSWDSPLHF. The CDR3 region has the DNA TGTGCCAGCAGCACCTGGGACAGGGGGCAAAGCTGGGATTCACCCCTCCACTTT.

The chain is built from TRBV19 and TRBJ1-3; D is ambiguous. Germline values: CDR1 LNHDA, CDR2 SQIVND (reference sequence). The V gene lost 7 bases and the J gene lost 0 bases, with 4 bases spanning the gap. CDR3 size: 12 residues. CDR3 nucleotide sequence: TGTGCCAGTACTCTCTCTGGAAACACCATATATTTT. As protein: CASTLSGNTIYF.

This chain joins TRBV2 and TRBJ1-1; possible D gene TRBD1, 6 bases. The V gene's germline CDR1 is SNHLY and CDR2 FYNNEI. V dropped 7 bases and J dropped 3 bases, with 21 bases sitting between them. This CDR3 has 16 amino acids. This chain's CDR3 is CASIPGWRGRDTEAFF. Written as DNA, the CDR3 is TGTGCCAGCATCCCGGGTTGGAGGGGGAGGGACACTGAAGCTTTCTTT. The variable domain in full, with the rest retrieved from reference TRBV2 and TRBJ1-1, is EPEVTQTPSHQVTQMGQEVILRCVPISNHLYFYWYRQILGQKVEFLVSFYNNEISEKSEIFDDQFSVERPDGSNFTLKIRSTKLEDSAMYFCASIPGWRGRDTEAFFGQGTRLTVV.

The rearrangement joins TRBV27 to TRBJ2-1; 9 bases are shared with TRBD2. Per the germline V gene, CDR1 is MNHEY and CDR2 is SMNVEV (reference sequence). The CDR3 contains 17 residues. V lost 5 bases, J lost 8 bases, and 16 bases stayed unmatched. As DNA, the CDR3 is TGTGCCAGCAGTCCCCCCGATGGCGGGGGGGTGATCGATGAGCAGTTCTTC. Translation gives CASSPPDGGGVIDEQFF.

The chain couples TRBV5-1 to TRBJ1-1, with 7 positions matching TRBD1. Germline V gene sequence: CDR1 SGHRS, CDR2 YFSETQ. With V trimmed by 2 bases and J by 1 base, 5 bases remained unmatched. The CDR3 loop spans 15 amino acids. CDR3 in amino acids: CASSLQGSENTEAFF. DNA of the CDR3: TGCGCCAGCAGCTTACAGGGGTCGGAGAACACTGAAGCTTTCTTT.

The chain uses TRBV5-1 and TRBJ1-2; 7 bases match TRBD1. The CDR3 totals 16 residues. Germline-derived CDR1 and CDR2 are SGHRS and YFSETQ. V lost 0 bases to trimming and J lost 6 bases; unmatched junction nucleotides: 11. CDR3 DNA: TGCGCCAGCAGCTTGGCCGTGAAGAGGGACAGAAATGGCTACACCTTC. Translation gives CASSLAVKRDRNGYTF.

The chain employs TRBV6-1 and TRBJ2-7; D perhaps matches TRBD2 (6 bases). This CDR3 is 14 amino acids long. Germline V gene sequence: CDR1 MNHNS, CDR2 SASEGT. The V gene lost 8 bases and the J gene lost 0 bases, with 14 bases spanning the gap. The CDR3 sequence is CASGLGLYSYEQYF. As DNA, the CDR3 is TGTGCCAGCGGGCTGGGACTCTACTCCTACGAGCAGTACTTC.